This T cell receptor beta chain was observed in a study of blood T cell repertoires in COVID-19. The CDR3 loop spans 12 amino acids. Trimming shortened V by 1 base and J by 8 bases, and 7 bases separated the two germline ends. The V gene's germline CDR1 is SGHTA and CDR2 FQGNSA. The assay was immunoSEQ multiplex PCR, and TCRdb's table has in-frame clones only and misses some. The top ten hold approximately 1.5% of the sample, which has around 280,000 clones, approximately 88% seen once. Participant age was about 18 to 89 years, and participants resided in roughly 24 US areas. The sample comprised PBMCs or T cells enriched from blood (not recorded which). The chain links TRBV7-2 to TRBJ2-3; no reliable D call. The TCR originated in a middle-aged woman who had recovered from COVID-19. The CDR3 nucleotides read TGTGCCAGCAGCTTAGACTCCCGTACGCAGTATTTT. Its translation: CASSLDSRTQYF.